This section outlines one T cell receptor beta chain sequence together with its context. Its recognized antigen is unknown. Qualities for individual bases were not recorded, and no much larger clone is one base off. The immunoSEQ Assay, a bias-controlled multiplex PCR, was used to amplify TCRbeta CDR3 regions from genomic DNA. Processing in the source paper ran as follows. The number of nucleated cells in each sample was estimated from the amplification of reference gene primers within the assay. Sequence reads were collapsed and filtered to measure the absolute abundance of every unique TCRbeta CDR3 rearrangement. Productive Simpson clonality was computed per sample as the square root of Simpson's diversity index over productive rearrangements. TCRdb mirrors the immuneACCESS table, restricted to in-frame sequences. Some clones are absent from its copies; in checked studies, under half trace to an unresolved V gene, and the reason for the others is unknown. The V and J calls and clone size are taken from that table; D and trimming were inferred from the DNA. This sample comprises 30,000 to 45,000 clones, over 75% of them detected only once. The ten largest clones represent 4.8% of the sample.

Collaborating institutions collected whole blood in K2EDTA tubes following their own protocols. For TCRbeta analysis, collaborators shipped samples in one of three forms: frozen whole blood, isolated PBMCs, or DNA extracted from either of those sample types. The entry originates in a study of blood T cell repertoires in COVID-19 (dated by TCRdb to the early 2020s). Context from the whole study: Samples covering the acute and convalescent phases of COVID-19 were provided by collaborators in the United States, Italy and Spain. The prospective study material was composed of cDNA or gDNA derived from T cells, B-cell-depleted T cells, or PBMCs. The dataset comprised deeply sampled blood TCRbeta repertoires from subjects exposed to, actively infected with, or recovered from COVID-19. The repertoires were made available in a free public database intended to serve as a resource for research on the immune response to SARS-CoV-2. The samples were drawn from two sources: the first 160 participants of the ongoing ImmuneRACE study, and 1,200 or so subjects contributed by 6 global collaborators. Sample metadata almost always included a de-identified subject ID, COVID-19 status, age in years and sex. HLA class I and class II types, where available, came from metadata supplied by the sample provider rather than from assay-based typing.

The trim is 1 base for V and 10 bases for J, with a gap of 14 bases between the germline ends. The germline V gene sets CDR1 to SGHTA and CDR2 to FQGNSA. The CDR3 goes from the cysteine to the phenylalanine over 15 residues. Only the CDR3 portion is preserved as DNA: 45 bases, with reading frame beginning at the first base. Broader findings and caveats from the paper: Clinical and demographic metadata were provided uncurated, with the amount varying by source and participant.

The chain joins TRBV7-2 to TRBJ1-6, with TRBD1 as a weak D call on 6 bases. This clonotype was obtained from a human donor in a cohort sampled during active COVID-19. Sequences were obtained from peripheral blood. The CDR3: CASSLGPGVRSPLHF. In nucleotide form, the sequence is TGTGCCAGCAGCTTAGGCCCAGGGGTACGCTCACCCCTCCACTTT.